Following are 11 T cell receptor beta chains from one sample sequenced in a study of cytomegalovirus exposure and HLA in healthy donors. Primers for the PCR totalled 60 Vbeta and 13 Jbeta. Method: immunoSEQ multiplex PCR; TCRdb's copy keeps in-frame clones and lacks some. This table has around 64,000 clones, 78% appearing once. The sequenced sample was PBMCs. The receptors here all came from a man between 18 and 35 years old in good health and CMV-seropositive.

The gene calls are TRBV29-1 and TRBJ2-5; D remains unclear. The CDR3 is 10 amino acids. V gave up 5 bases and J gave up 3 bases, with 4 bases separating them. Germline values: CDR1 SQVTM, CDR2 ANQGSEA. The CDR3 sequence is CSVREETQYF. CDR3 coding DNA: TGCAGCGTTCGCGAAGAGACCCAGTACTTC.

The rearrangement uses TRBV6-5 and TRBJ1-1, with D possibly being TRBD1 (6 bases). CDR1 and CDR2 from the germline V gene are MNHEY and SVGAGI. V gave up 7 bases and J gave up 0 bases, with 15 bases separating them. The CDR3 loop spans 15 amino acids. CDR3 DNA: TGTGCCAGCAACCACAGGGACATCCTGAACACTGAAGCTTTCTTT. Residues: CASNHRDILNTEAFF.

The chain is built from TRBV7-3 and TRBJ1-2; D uncertain. The CDR3 spans 12 residues. CDR1 SGHTA and CDR2 FQGTGA come from the germline V gene. Trimming cost V 7 bases and J 6 bases, with 12 bases left between them. Here the CDR3 DNA reads TGTGCCAGCACCCAACCCGGGGATGGCTACACCTTC. This gives the protein CASTQPGDGYTF.

For the CDR3, the DNA is TGTGCCATCAGTTCTAGCGGGGACCACAATGAGCAGTTCTTC. Encoded protein: CAISSSGDHNEQFF. The chain is built from TRBV10-3 and TRBJ2-1; 9 nucleotides match TRBD2. V was pared by 5 bases and J by 5 bases, with 4 bases of the junction left unmatched. The length of the CDR3 is 14 residues. Germline V lookup: CDR1 ENHRY, CDR2 SYGVKD.

The J gene is TRBJ1-6, the V gene TRBV6-1; tentatively, D is TRBD1 (5 bases). V lost 4 bases, J lost 8 bases, and 18 bases lay in between. Germline V CDR1 and CDR2: MNHNS, SASEGT. This CDR3 has 16 residues. The CDR3 DNA sequence: TGTGCCAGCAGTGGACCCCCCCGAATAGGGGATTCACCCCTCCACTTT. It translates to CASSGPPRIGDSPLHF.

This clone was counted a single time. CDR3: CASSGPTGFPDTQYF. Written as DNA, the CDR3 is TGTGCCAGCAGCGGCCCCACGGGTTTCCCAGATACGCAGTATTTT. V gene TRBV9 combines with J gene TRBJ2-3; D is unresolved. Trimming shortened V by 3 bases and J by 4 bases, and 15 bases separated the two germline ends. Germline V CDR1 and CDR2: SGDLS, YYNGEE. CDR3 length: 15 amino acids.

In this sample, this clone turned up a few times. The chain has TRBV30 and TRBJ1-4, with D possibly being TRBD1 (5 bases). This CDR3 comprises 13 residues. From germline, CDR1 is GTSNPN and CDR2 SVGIG (reference sequence). Trimming removed 1 base from V and 8 bases from J, with 11 bases in between. CDR3 DNA sequence: TGTGCCTGGAGTGCCCCTGCAGGGGAAAAACTGTTTTTT. Translated, it gives CAWSAPAGEKLFF.

V usage is TRBV30 and J usage is TRBJ2-1, with 8 bases fitting TRBD2. Losses at the gene ends were 0 bases for V and 7 bases for J; bases not matched to a gene: 5. The CDR3 contains 14 residues. Germline-derived CDR1 and CDR2 are GTSNPN and SVGIG (reference sequence). CDR3 protein: CAWSVGGGPNEQFF. Written as DNA, the CDR3 is TGTGCCTGGAGTGTCGGCGGGGGGCCTAATGAGCAGTTCTTC.

This sequence joins TRBV30 and TRBJ2-3; TRBD1 matches 7 bases. The CDR3 consists of 14 residues. Germline assignment: CDR1 GTSNPN and CDR2 SVGIG (reference sequence). J was trimmed by 1 base and V by 7 bases; bases with no gene match: 8. The CDR3: CASDREGGTDTQYF. The CDR3 bases are TGTGCCTCCGACAGGGAAGGGGGCACAGATACGCAGTATTTT.

Only a few counts were recorded for this clone. CDR3 loop: CASSLLYTEAFF. As DNA, the CDR3 is TGTGCCAGCTCTCTTTTGTACACTGAAGCTTTCTTT. The gene calls are TRBV18 and TRBJ1-1; no clear D gene. The ends were cut back, 6 bases at V and 3 bases at J, with 8 bases in the middle. Germline values: CDR1 KGHSH, CDR2 LQKENI. CDR3 length: 12 amino acids.

The chain couples TRBV6-5 to TRBJ2-2; no definite D call. The germline gives CDR1 MNHEY, CDR2 SVGAGI. Trimming stripped 2 bases from V and 2 bases from J, with 12 bases between. This CDR3 is built from 16 residues. CDR3 in DNA: TGTGCCAGCAGTTACGTTGGTCGGTATAACACCGGGGAGCTGTTTTTT. It yields the protein CASSYVGRYNTGELFF.